The 18 T cell receptor beta chains below were found in one sample sequenced in a study of blood T cell repertoires in COVID-19. Profiling relied on immunoSEQ multiplex PCR, and the TCRdb table lists in-frame clones only, not all of them. The table lists about 160,000 clones, approximately 80% of them singletons. The sample consisted of PBMCs or T cells enriched from blood (not recorded which). These receptors all stem from a man aged 35 to 55 who had recovered from COVID-19.

In its sample, this clone was seen a few times. V gene TRBV12-3 or TRBV12-4 combines with J gene TRBJ2-2; TRBD1 aligns across 7 bases. The CDR3 is 11 residues long. J was trimmed by 13 bases and V by 5 bases; bases with no gene match: 4. The CDR3 here is CASSRQGGLFF. CDR3 coding DNA: TGTGCCAGCAGTCGACAGGGTGGGCTGTTTTTT.

The chain couples TRBV6-1 to TRBJ1-5; possible D gene TRBD1, 6 bases. The V end was cut by 3 bases, the J end by 4 bases, with 13 bases between. CDR1 is MNHNS and CDR2 is SASEGT in the germline V gene. CDR3 length: 15 amino acids. CDR3 loop: CASSERGGLNQPQHF. The CDR3 DNA follows: TGTGCCAGCAGTGAGAGGGGGGGCTTGAATCAGCCCCAGCATTTT.

The V and J genes are TRBV14 and TRBJ2-7; D gene unclear. There are 14 residues in the CDR3. Trimming shortened V by 3 bases and J by 0 bases, and 9 bases separated the two germline ends. The germline CDR1 and CDR2 sequences are SGHDN and FVKESK. Here the CDR3 DNA reads TGTGCCAGCAGCCATATCAGATCCTCCTACGAGCAGTACTTC. Its translation is CASSHIRSSYEQYF.

In its sample, this clone was seen a few times. The chain has TRBV5-8 and TRBJ2-6, with D maybe TRBD1 (6 bases). This CDR3 is built from 17 residues. Germline V gene data show CDR1 as SGHTS and CDR2 as YDEGEE. The V end was cut by 4 bases, the J end by 0 bases, with 14 bases between. The CDR3 bases are TGTGCCAGCAGCGTTAACAGGGTAACCTCTGGGGCCAACGTCCTGACTTTC. Its translation: CASSVNRVTSGANVLTF.

The V and J genes are TRBV10-1 and TRBJ1-2, with D unresolved. The CDR3 is 16 residues long. Trimming removed 6 bases from V and 4 bases from J, with 21 bases in between. The V gene's germline CDR1 is WNHNN and CDR2 SYGVQD (reference sequence). The CDR3 nucleotides are TGCGCCAGCAGCCGGGAAGGCCCCGGTGGTTTCTATGGCTACACCTTC. Protein sequence: CASSREGPGGFYGYTF.

The chain carries TRBV5-1 and TRBJ2-7; D is ambiguous. Germline V lookup: CDR1 SGHRS, CDR2 YFSETQ. The length of the CDR3 is 11 residues. V was trimmed by 1 base and J by 5 bases, leaving 4 bases between them. Here the CDR3 reads CASSLSHEQYV. The DNA of the CDR3 is TGCGCCAGCAGCTTGTCTCACGAGCAGTACGTC.

The chain combines TRBV5-1 with TRBJ1-2; D may be TRBD1 (5 bases). The ends were cut back, 4 bases at V and 6 bases at J, with 19 bases in the middle. Germline CDR1 reads SGHRS; CDR2 reads YFSETQ. The CDR3 length is 15 residues. The CDR3 protein is CASSPGQPSLDGYTF. The CDR3 region has the DNA TGCGCCAGCAGCCCAGGGCAACCAAGCTTGGATGGCTACACCTTC.

This rearrangement joins TRBV27 to TRBJ2-3; D uncertain. CDR3 length: 14 amino acids. Germline values: CDR1 MNHEY, CDR2 SMNVEV (reference sequence). V lost 2 bases and J lost 7, with 13 bases in between. CDR3 nucleotides: TGTGCCAGCAGTTTAACCCTCAGTTCAAATACGCAGTATTTT. Its protein is CASSLTLSSNTQYF.

The genes are TRBV7-9 and TRBJ2-1; a possible D gene is TRBD1 (6 bases). The germline V gene encodes CDR1 SEHNR and CDR2 FQNEAQ (reference sequence). CDR3 size: 14 residues. V lost 0 bases, J lost 13 bases, and 16 bases lay in between. The CDR3 DNA is TGTGCCAGCAGCTTAGCGCAGATGGGGGCGGCACAGTTCTTC. Residues: CASSLAQMGAAQFF.

The chain joins TRBV3-1 (or the pseudogene TRBV3-2) to TRBJ2-2; 7 nucleotides line up with TRBD1. From germline, CDR1 is LGHDT and CDR2 YNNKEL (reference sequence). Trimming at V came to 4 bases and at J to 7 bases, leaving 3 bases not matched to a gene. This CDR3 contains 13 residues. CDR3 sequence (DNA): TGTGCCAGCAGCCCCGGGGACAGCGGGGAGCTGTTTTTT. As protein: CASSPGDSGELFF.

The chain combines TRBV29-1 with TRBJ1-1, with D possibly matching TRBD1 (6 bases). The CDR3 is 12 amino acids. V lost 6 bases, J lost 6 bases, and 14 bases lay in between. CDR1 and CDR2 from the germline V gene are SQVTM and ANQGSEA. In DNA, the CDR3 is TGCAGCGTAGGGGGGGTCGGGGCTGAAGCTTTCTTT. It yields the protein CSVGGVGAEAFF.

This clone was counted once. The chain is built from TRBV3-1 (or the pseudogene TRBV3-2) and TRBJ2-7; tentative D call: TRBD2 (7 bases). The V gene's germline CDR1 is LGHDT and CDR2 YNNKEL (reference sequence). CDR3 length: 16 residues. The ends were cut back, 4 bases at V and 9 bases at J, with 25 bases in the middle. The DNA for the CDR3 is TGTGCCAGCAGCCGGACGCCGCAGGGGTTGGGGGGGAGGCAGTACGTC. Its protein product is CASSRTPQGLGGRQYV.

The gene calls are TRBV19 and TRBJ1-3; no clear D gene. The V end lost 5 bases, the J end lost 0 bases, and 8 bases lay between the germline ends. The length of the CDR3 is 14 residues. The germline CDR1 and CDR2 sequences are LNHDA and SQIVND (reference sequence). CDR3 sequence reads: CASSEQTSGNTIYF. As DNA, the CDR3 is TGTGCCAGTAGTGAACAGACCTCTGGAAACACCATATATTTT.

The chain couples TRBV19 to TRBJ1-6; TRBD1 might be the D (6 bases). Trimming shortened V by 6 bases and J by 4 bases, and 10 bases separated the two germline ends. This CDR3 spans 14 amino acids. In germline, CDR1 is LNHDA, CDR2 SQIVND (reference sequence). CDR3 in amino acids: CASRRGQYNSPLHF. The CDR3 region has the DNA TGTGCCAGTAGGCGTGGACAGTATAATTCACCCCTCCACTTT.

The chain recombines TRBV10-1 with TRBJ2-1; TRBD2 is a possible D gene (6 bases). Trimming shortened V by 4 bases and J by 10 bases, and 14 bases separated the two germline ends. The CDR3 sequence is 13 residues long. Germline V lookup: CDR1 WNHNN, CDR2 SYGVQD (reference sequence). This CDR3 is CASSVGGNGEQFF. The CDR3 coding sequence is TGCGCCAGCAGTGTTGGGGGGAACGGGGAGCAGTTCTTC.

The rearrangement joins TRBV7-9 to TRBJ2-3, with 8 bases identical to TRBD2. With V trimmed by 2 bases and J by 2 bases, 3 bases remained unmatched. The CDR3 spans 15 residues. The germline CDR1 and CDR2 sequences are SEHNR and FQNEAQ (reference sequence). DNA for the CDR3: TGTGCCAGCAGCTTAAACGGGGGGGTCACAGATACGCAGTATTTT. Protein product: CASSLNGGVTDTQYF.

The gene calls are TRBV9 and TRBJ2-5, with 11 bases that match TRBD2. From germline, CDR1 is SGDLS and CDR2 YYNGEE. Trimming took 7 bases from V and 5 from J; bases not matched to a gene: 22. This CDR3 contains 19 residues. The CDR3 sequence is CASSGGTSGTPEPLETQYF. CDR3 bases: TGTGCCAGCTCAGGTGGGACTAGCGGTACCCCGGAACCTCTCGAGACCCAGTACTTC.

The chain carries TRBV5-8 and TRBJ2-3; D ambiguous. Germline CDR1 SGHTS, CDR2 YDEGEE. CDR3 length: 12 amino acids. The V gene lost 0 bases and the J gene lost 6 bases, with 5 bases spanning the gap. CDR3: CASSLGHDTQYF. In DNA, the CDR3 is TGTGCCAGCAGCTTGGGGCACGATACGCAGTATTTT.